The sequence of this TCR beta chain was determined in a study of OX40 agonist ivuxolimab in advanced cancers. Looking at the study overall: Partial responses occurred in Three dose-escalation patients, one with hepatocellular carcinoma and two with cutaneous melanoma.

V lost 5 bases and J 1 base, leaving 12 bases between the germline ends. The germline V gene encodes CDR1 SGHTA and CDR2 FQGNSA. This CDR3 spans 15 amino acids. Data came from immunoSEQ multiplex PCR; TCRdb stores just in-frame clones and leaves some out. The table lists 67,000 or so clones, about 85% of them singletons. The rearrangement links TRBV7-2 to TRBJ1-5, with a possible D match to TRBD1 (5 bases). The clonotype was recovered from an adult with an advanced solid tumor such as melanoma, head and neck, liver or kidney cancer. Here the sequenced sample was CD4+ or CD8+ T cells sorted from blood, taken in a trial of the OX40 agonist ivuxolimab. The CDR3 sequence is CASSTAAGSNQPQHF. CDR3 bases: TGTGCCAGCAGCACCGCGGCAGGGAGCAATCAGCCCCAGCATTTT.